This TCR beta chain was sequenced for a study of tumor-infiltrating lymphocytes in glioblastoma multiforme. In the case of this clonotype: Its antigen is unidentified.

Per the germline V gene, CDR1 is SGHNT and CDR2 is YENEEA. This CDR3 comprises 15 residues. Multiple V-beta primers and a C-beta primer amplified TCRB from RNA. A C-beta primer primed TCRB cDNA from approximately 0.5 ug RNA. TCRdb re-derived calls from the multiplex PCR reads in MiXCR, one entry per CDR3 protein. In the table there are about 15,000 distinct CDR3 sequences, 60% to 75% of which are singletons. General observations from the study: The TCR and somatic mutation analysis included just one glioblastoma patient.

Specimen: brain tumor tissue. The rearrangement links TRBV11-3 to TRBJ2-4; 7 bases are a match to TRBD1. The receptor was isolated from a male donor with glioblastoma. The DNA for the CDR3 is TGTGCAGCAGCCCCGACAGGGTCCGGCCAAAACATTCAGTACTTC. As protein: CAAAPTGSGQNIQYF.